Listed below are T cell receptor beta chains from one sample, sequenced in a study of blood T cell repertoires in COVID-19. Sequencing used immunoSEQ multiplex PCR; TCRdb keeps in-frame clones, though not all of them. The repertoire holds 220,000 or so clones, almost 90% seen once, with approximately 16% in the top ten. The sample comprised PBMCs or T cells enriched from blood (not recorded which). These receptors all stem from a man under 40 who had been exposed to COVID-19. The conserved cysteine and the conserved F or W are not part of the CDR3 here.

V	J	length	CDR3
TRBV7-8	TRBJ1-4	16	ASSLLAYTGKSGEKLF
TRBV4-2	TRBJ1-6	12	ASSQDGADSPLH
TRBV5-4	TRBJ2-3	13	ASSGQGASTDTQY
TRBV5-4	TRBJ2-3	14	ASSFSQDLSTDTQY
TRBV3-1/TRBV3-2	TRBJ1-6	16	ASSQGTGGGSYNSPLH
TRBV6-5	TRBJ1-2	12	ASSYSGGNYGYT
TRBV7-9	TRBJ1-5	14	ASSLESGFGNQPQH
TRBV5-4	TRBJ2-3	12	ASSATPGGHTQY
TRBV5-4	TRBJ1-6	13	ASSRAQGAPKSLH
TRBV6-1	TRBJ1-1	12	ASSEKGANTEAF
TRBV28	TRBJ2-3	13	ASSSRGAMTDTQY
TRBV6-4	TRBJ2-3	13	ASSRLAGSTDTQY